The 19 T cell receptor beta chains in this list originate from one sample, sequenced in a study of post-analysis software for immune sequencing data. Prepared TCR beta cDNA libraries contained unique molecular identifiers. TCRdb called the PCR reads again in MiXCR, with one record for every CDR3 protein. The table lists 250,000 to 300,000 distinct CDR3 sequences, 35% to 45% of them singletons. Study-wide results and limits: The five TRBV segments detected at higher frequency in patients than in controls included TRBV5-6, TRBV5-1 and TRBV20-1.

Their antigen targets remain unknown. Sequenced: blood. Source of these receptors: a girl between 10 and 17 years old with multiple sclerosis.

This clonotype has just one count. The gene calls are TRBV6-6 and TRBJ2-7, with TRBD2 matching over 8 bases. Judging by the DNA end, TRBJ2-5 fits better; the J call may be wrong. Germline loops: CDR1 MNHNY, CDR2 SVGAGI (reference sequence). The CDR3 sequence is 13 residues long. In nucleotides, the CDR3 is TGTGCCAGCTCATCGGGGGGGGTGCAGACCCAGTACTTC. Translating it yields CASSSGGVQTQYF.

The chain carries TRBV5-1 and TRBJ2-7, with no clear D. V lost 0 bases and J lost 7, with 5 bases in between. The CDR3 extends over 11 amino acids. In germline, CDR1 is SGHRS, CDR2 YFSETQ. CDR3 in amino acids: CASSLGFEQYF. The CDR3 DNA follows: TGCGCCAGCAGCTTGGGGTTTGAGCAGTACTTC.

This clonotype was recorded once. A clone one base away is much larger, so this may be a read error. The chain couples TRBV20-1 to TRBJ1-2, with D perhaps matching TRBD1 (6 bases). The CDR3 sequence is 13 residues long. Trimming cost V 5 bases and J 6 bases, with 16 bases left between them. The V gene's germline CDR1 is DFQATT and CDR2 SNEGSKA (reference sequence). The CDR3 region is CSASGGGGHGYTF. The DNA for the CDR3 is TGCAGTGCTTCCGGGGGGGGCGGCCATGGCTACACCTTC.

The chain couples TRBV6-1 to TRBJ2-6, with a weak D call TRBD1 (6 bases). V was pared by 6 bases and J by 0 bases, with 15 bases between. The CDR3 has 17 amino acids. The germline V gene has CDR1 MNHNS and CDR2 SASEGT. The CDR3: CASRLDRRPSGANVLTF. The CDR3 coding sequence is TGTGCCAGCAGACTAGACAGGAGGCCCTCTGGGGCCAACGTCCTGACTTTC.

This chain links TRBV20-1 with TRBJ2-5; tentative D call: TRBD2 (6 bases). The CDR3 consists of 14 residues. Germline V gives CDR1 DFQATT, CDR2 SNEGSKA (reference sequence). V was clipped by 6 bases and J by 2 bases, with 16 bases between them. For the CDR3, the DNA is TGCAGTGCCCCTCGGGCTAGCGAACAAGAGACCCAGTACTTC. Translating gives CSAPRASEQETQYF.

As to this clonotype: At one boundary the junction diverges from the germline segment, which might be a read error. V is TRBV7-9 and J is TRBJ2-1, with 7 bases matching TRBD2. CDR3 size: 15 residues. Germline assignment: CDR1 SEHNR and CDR2 FQNEAQ (reference sequence). The CDR3, as DNA: TGTGCCAGCAGCTTAGGTAGCGGGTCCTACAATGAGCAGTACTTT. The encoded protein is CASSLGSGSYNEQYF. Full variable domain (outside the CDR3, taken from reference TRBV7-9 and TRBJ2-1): DTGVSQNPRHKITKRGQNVTFRCDPISEHNRLYWYRQTLGQGPEFLTYFQNEAQLEKSRLLSDRFSAERPKGSFSTLEIQRTEQGDSAMYLCASSLGSGSYNEQYFGPGTRLTVL.

Comment on this clonotype: Relative to the germline gene, one junction end is altered; a read error may explain this. The chain links TRBV13 to TRBJ2-6, with D perhaps assigned TRBD1 or TRBD2 (5 bases each). CDR3 length: 15 amino acids. Per germline, CDR1 PRHDT and CDR2 FYEKMQ (reference sequence). The CDR3 DNA is TGTGCCAGCAGCTATACAGGAAACGGGGCCAACGTCCGGACTTTC. Its protein is CASSYTGNGANVRTF.

The V gene is TRBV19, the J gene TRBJ1-5, with 8 positions matching TRBD1. V was clipped by 1 base and J by 7 bases; unmatched bases: 6. There are 15 residues in the CDR3. From germline, CDR1 is LNHDA and CDR2 SQIVND (reference sequence). Here the CDR3 reads CASSIGRGLSQPQHF. CDR3 sequence (DNA): TGTGCCAGTAGTATAGGCAGGGGGCTCAGCCAGCCCCAGCATTTT.

This clonotype was detected ten times or more. V is TRBV3-1 and J is TRBJ2-5; TRBD2 agrees at 9 bases. This CDR3 is 16 amino acids long. Losses at the gene ends were 4 bases for V and 0 bases for J; bases not matched to a gene: 6. Germline loops: CDR1 LGHDT, CDR2 YNNKEL (reference sequence). The CDR3 sequence is CASSLLAGLYQETQYF. CDR3 nucleotides: TGTGCCAGCAGCCTTCTAGCGGGACTGTACCAAGAGACCCAGTACTTC.

There are many counts of this clonotype. The V and J genes are TRBV20-1 and TRBJ2-4; perhaps TRBD2 as D (5 bases). Germline-derived CDR1 and CDR2 are DFQATT and SNEGSKA (reference sequence). This CDR3 has 13 residues. Trimming cost V 3 bases and J 7 bases, with 13 bases left between them. Written as DNA, the CDR3 is TGCAGTGCTAGCGGCCGGGCTAGCAACATTCAGTACTTC. Its translation is CSASGRASNIQYF.

As for this clonotype: A much larger clone differs by one base, so this may be a read error. The chain has TRBV6-4 and TRBJ2-7; 10 positions agree with TRBD2. Germline CDR1 MRHNA, CDR2 SNTAGT. The CDR3 extends over 14 amino acids. The ends lost 3 bases at V and 7 bases at J; junction bases unmatched: 6. The DNA for the CDR3 is TGTGCCAGCAGTGAAGCGGGAGGGTACAATGAGCAGTACTTC. This sequence encodes CASSEAGGYNEQYF.

The sample holds many counts of this clonotype. The chain recombines TRBV7-9 with TRBJ2-1, with D tentatively TRBD2 (5 bases). V was clipped by 7 bases and J by 8 bases, with 12 bases between them. The CDR3 contains 12 residues. The germline V gene has CDR1 SEHNR and CDR2 FQNEAQ (reference sequence). Written as DNA, the CDR3 is TGTGCCAGCAACCTACGGGGAGATGAGCAGTTCTTC. Translation: CASNLRGDEQFF.

This clonotype came up many times. The gene calls are TRBV2 and TRBJ2-3, with D perhaps assigned TRBD1 or TRBD2 (6 bases each). This CDR3 spans 13 amino acids. Trimming left V 2 bases short and J 4 bases short, with 7 bases between. Germline assignment: CDR1 SNHLY and CDR2 FYNNEI. The CDR3 protein is CASSERGADTQYF. The CDR3, as DNA: TGTGCCAGCAGTGAAAGGGGGGCAGATACGCAGTATTTT.

This sequence joins TRBV14 and TRBJ2-1, with D perhaps TRBD1 or TRBD2 (5 bases each). CDR1 is SGHDN and CDR2 is FVKESK in the germline V gene. The ends were cut back, 2 bases at V and 5 bases at J, with 13 bases in the middle. The CDR3 has 15 amino acids. CDR3 coding DNA: TGTGCCAGCAGCCAAAGGCAGGGACGGCACAATGAGCAGTTCTTC. It codes for CASSQRQGRHNEQFF.

In the case of this clonotype: A much larger clone sits a single nucleotide away, making a read error possible. The chain carries TRBV9 and TRBJ2-1; no firm D call. Germline V CDR1 and CDR2: SGDLS, YYNGEE. Trimming stripped 0 bases from V and 3 bases from J, with 4 bases between. This CDR3 contains 13 residues. This chain's CDR3 is CASSVVFYNEQFF. The CDR3 DNA follows: TGTGCCAGCAGCGTAGTCTTCTACAATGAGCAGTTCTTC. The full variable domain, rest sourced from reference TRBV9 and TRBJ2-1, is DSGVTQTPKHLITATGQRVTLRCSPRSGDLSVYWYQQSLDQGLQFLIQYYNGEERAKGNILERFSAQQFPDLHSELNLSSLELGDSALYFCASSVVFYNEQFFGPGTRLTVL.

This chain's CDR3 is CASSLTAGGPETQYF. CDR3 in DNA: TGTGCCAGCAGCTTAACAGCGGGGGGGCCAGAGACCCAGTACTTC. The rearrangement links TRBV7-2 to TRBJ2-7; 10 nucleotides align to TRBD2. The DNA end lines up better with TRBJ2-5; the J call may be wrong. The CDR3 consists of 15 residues. Per germline, CDR1 SGHTA and CDR2 FQGNSA.

The chain employs TRBV20-1 and TRBJ2-3; 8 bases line up with TRBD2. The CDR3 is made up of 17 amino acids. Trimming cost V 1 base and J 4 bases; bases outside gene matches: 13. CDR1 and CDR2 (germline): DFQATT, SNEGSKA (reference sequence). CDR3 nucleotides: TGCAGTGCTAGAGCGGGTCCGGGACTAGGTTTCCCAGATACGCAGTATTTT. Translation: CSARAGPGLGFPDTQYF.

This clonotype has only a few counts. J is TRBJ2-1 and V is TRBV14, with 8 positions matching TRBD2. The CDR3 is 11 amino acids. Germline values: CDR1 SGHDN, CDR2 FVKESK. V was pared by 8 bases and J by 7 bases, with 1 base of the junction left unmatched. The CDR3 sequence is CASERGNEQFF. The CDR3 nucleotides are TGTGCCAGCGAGCGGGGGAATGAGCAGTTCTTC.

V is TRBV20-1 and J is TRBJ2-7, with D perhaps TRBD1 (5 bases). V lost 8 bases and J lost 6, with 20 bases in between. The CDR3 is 13 amino acids. Per the germline V gene, CDR1 is DFQATT and CDR2 is SNEGSKA (reference sequence). This CDR3 is CSHTLTTGGEQYF. Written as DNA, the CDR3 is TGCAGTCACACTTTAACTACAGGCGGCGAGCAGTACTTC.